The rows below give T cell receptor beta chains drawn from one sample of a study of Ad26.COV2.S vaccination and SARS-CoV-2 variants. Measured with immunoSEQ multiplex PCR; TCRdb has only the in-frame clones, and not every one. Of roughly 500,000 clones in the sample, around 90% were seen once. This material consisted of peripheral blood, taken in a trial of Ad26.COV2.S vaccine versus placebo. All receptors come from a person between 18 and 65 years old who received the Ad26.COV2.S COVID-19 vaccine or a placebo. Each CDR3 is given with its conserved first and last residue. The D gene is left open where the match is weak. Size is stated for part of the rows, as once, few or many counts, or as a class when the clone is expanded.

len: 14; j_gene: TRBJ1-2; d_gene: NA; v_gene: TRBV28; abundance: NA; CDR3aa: CASRGTRGLYGYTF; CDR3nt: TGTGCCAGCAGGGGGACAAGGGGATTGTATGGCTACACCTTC
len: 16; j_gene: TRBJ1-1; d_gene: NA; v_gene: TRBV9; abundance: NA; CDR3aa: CASSVEVTRANTEAFF; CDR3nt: TGTGCCAGCAGCGTAGAGGTAACAAGGGCGAACACTGAAGCTTTCTTT
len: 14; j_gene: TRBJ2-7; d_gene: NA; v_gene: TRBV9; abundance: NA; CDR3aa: CASSVGVGGYEQYF; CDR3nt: TGTGCCAGCAGCGTAGGGGTGGGGGGCTACGAGCAGTACTTC
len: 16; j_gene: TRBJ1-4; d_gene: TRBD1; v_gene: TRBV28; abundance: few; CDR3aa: CASSTIRDRPNEKLFF; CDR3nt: TGTGCCAGCAGTACGATCCGGGACAGGCCTAATGAAAAACTGTTTTTT
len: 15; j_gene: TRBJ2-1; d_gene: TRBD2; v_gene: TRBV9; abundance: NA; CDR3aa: CASSPAGDLYNEQFF; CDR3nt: TGTGCCAGCAGCCCGGCGGGGGATCTATACAATGAGCAGTTCTTC
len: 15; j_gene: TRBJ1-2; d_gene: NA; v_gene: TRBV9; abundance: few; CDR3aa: CASSAEPRSNYGYTF; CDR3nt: TGTGCCAGCAGCGCCGAGCCGAGGTCAAACTATGGCTACACCTTC
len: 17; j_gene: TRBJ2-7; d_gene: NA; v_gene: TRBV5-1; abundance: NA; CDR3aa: CASSRGLGLTEDYEQYF; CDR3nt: TGCGCCAGCAGCCGGGGATTGGGACTGACAGAAGACTACGAGCAGTACTTC
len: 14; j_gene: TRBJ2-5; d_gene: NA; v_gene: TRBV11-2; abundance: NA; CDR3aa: CASSRELDQETQYF; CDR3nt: TGTGCCAGCAGCCGCGAGCTGGACCAAGAGACCCAGTACTTC
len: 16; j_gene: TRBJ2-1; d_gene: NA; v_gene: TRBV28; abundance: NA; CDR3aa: CASSTRVVESYNEQFF; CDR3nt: TGTGCCAGCAGTACTAGGGTAGTCGAATCCTACAATGAGCAGTTCTTC
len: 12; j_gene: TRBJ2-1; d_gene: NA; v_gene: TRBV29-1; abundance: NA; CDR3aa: CSVVSLLNEQFF; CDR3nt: TGCAGCGTTGTGAGCTTGCTGAACGAGCAGTTCTTC
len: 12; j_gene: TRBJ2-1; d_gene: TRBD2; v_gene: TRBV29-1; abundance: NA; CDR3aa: CSVRGGPNEQFF; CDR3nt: TGCAGCGTCCGGGGGGGGCCCAATGAGCAGTTCTTC
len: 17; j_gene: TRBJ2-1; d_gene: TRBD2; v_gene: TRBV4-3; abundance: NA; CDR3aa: CASSQGGLAGGPNEQFF; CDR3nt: TGCGCCAGCAGCCAAGGAGGGCTAGCGGGAGGGCCAAATGAGCAGTTCTTC
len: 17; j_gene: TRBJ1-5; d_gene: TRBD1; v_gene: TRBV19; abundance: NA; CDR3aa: CASSMLFRTGQNQPQHF; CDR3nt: TGTGCCAGTAGTATGTTATTTAGGACAGGGCAAAATCAGCCCCAGCATTTT
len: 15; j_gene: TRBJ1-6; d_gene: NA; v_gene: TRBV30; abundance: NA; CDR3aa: CAWSVSGGRGSPLHF; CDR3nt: TGTGCCTGGAGTGTGAGCGGGGGGCGCGGTTCACCCCTCCACTTT
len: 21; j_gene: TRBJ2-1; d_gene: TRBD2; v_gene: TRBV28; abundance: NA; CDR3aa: CASSFLSDRTSGRVGYNEQFF; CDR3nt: TGTGCCAGCAGTTTCCTCAGTGATCGGACTAGCGGGAGAGTCGGCTACAATGAGCAGTTCTTC
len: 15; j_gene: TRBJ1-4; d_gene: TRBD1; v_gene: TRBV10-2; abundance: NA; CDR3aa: CASSGAGTGDEKLFF; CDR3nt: TGCGCCAGCAGTGGGGCCGGGACAGGGGATGAAAAACTGTTTTTT